These 26 T cell receptor beta chains were sequenced from one sample in a study of CD8 T cells in Susac syndrome. RNA totalling roughly 0.5 to 1 ug underwent reverse transcription with random hexamers. Each CDR3 protein is one row after TCRdb ran MiXCR on the immunoSEQ multiplex PCR reads. The repertoire holds approximately 200,000 distinct CDR3 sequences, with roughly 95% as singletons. Sequenced material: CD4+ T cells from PBMCs. These receptors were obtained from a human donor with multiple sclerosis.

This chain links TRBV12-3 or TRBV12-4 with TRBJ2-1; 9 bases are shared with TRBD1. V lost 2 bases to trimming and J lost 5 bases; unmatched junction nucleotides: 7. This CDR3 is 16 amino acids long. The CDR3 coding sequence is TGTGCCAGCAGTTTAAAGGGACAGGGTATAAACAATGAGCAGTTCTTC. Protein sequence: CASSLKGQGINNEQFF.

The V gene is TRBV2, the J gene TRBJ2-2, with 11 bases that match TRBD1. Germline V CDR1 and CDR2: SNHLY, FYNNEI. CDR3 size: 17 residues. The junction had 13 bases not matched to a gene; V was cut back by 7 bases and J by 6 bases. In DNA, the CDR3 is TGTGCCAGCACGAATGCGCGGACAGGGGGCAAGTCCGGGGAGCTGTTTTTT. Its protein is CASTNARTGGKSGELFF.

The rearrangement joins TRBV28 to TRBJ2-7; 7 nucleotides align to TRBD2. The CDR3 consists of 19 residues. Germline CDR1 is MDHEN and CDR2 is SYDVKM. V was pared by 5 bases and J by 2 bases, with 21 bases of the junction left unmatched. The CDR3 sequence is CASSPGLAQWASGPYEQYF. The CDR3 nucleotides are TGTGCCAGCAGTCCGGGGCTGGCTCAGTGGGCTAGCGGCCCCTACGAGCAGTACTTC. Full variable domain (missing parts from reference TRBV28 and TRBJ2-7): DVKVTQSSRYLVKRTGEKVFLECVQDMDHENMFWYRQDPGLGLRLIYFSYDVKMKEKGDIPEGYSVSREKKERFSLILESASTNQTSMYLCASSPGLAQWASGPYEQYFGPGTRLTVT.

J is TRBJ1-1 and V is TRBV30; possible D gene TRBD1, 5 bases. V shed 0 bases and J shed 2 bases, with 7 bases lying between them. CDR1 GTSNPN and CDR2 SVGIG come from the germline V gene (reference sequence). The CDR3 runs to 13 residues. CDR3 loop: CAWSVDRNTEAFF. The CDR3 DNA sequence: TGTGCCTGGAGTGTAGACAGAAACACTGAAGCTTTCTTT.

The V call is TRBV25-1, the J call TRBJ1-2; D is unclear. There are 12 residues in the CDR3. The germline V gene encodes CDR1 MGHDK and CDR2 SYGVNS. V lost 1 base and J lost 2, with 2 bases in between. The CDR3 nucleotides are TGTGCCAGCAGTGAATCAAACTATGGCTACACCTTC. It is translated as CASSESNYGYTF.

The table lists this clonotype with a count of one. The gene calls are TRBV5-1 and TRBJ1-1; TRBD1 might be the D (5 bases). The CDR3 is 15 residues long. The germline V gene encodes CDR1 SGHRS and CDR2 YFSETQ. The ends were cut back, 4 bases at V and 4 bases at J, with 17 bases in the middle. CDR3 residues: CASSRGEGAVTEAFF. For the CDR3, the DNA is TGCGCCAGCAGCCGTGGGGAAGGGGCAGTCACTGAAGCTTTCTTT.

This clonotype occurred once. The chain carries TRBV30 and TRBJ1-1; no clear D gene. There are 13 residues in the CDR3. V was trimmed by 1 base and J by 4 bases, leaving 10 bases between them. Germline V gene sequence: CDR1 GTSNPN, CDR2 SVGIG (reference sequence). As DNA, the CDR3 is TGTGCCTGGAGTGGGATTGGGCTCACTGAAGCTTTCTTT. Translation: CAWSGIGLTEAFF.

The chain links TRBV10-3 to TRBJ2-7; 8 positions match TRBD2. J was trimmed by 6 bases and V by 4 bases; bases with no gene match: 5. CDR1 and CDR2 (germline): ENHRY, SYGVKD. The CDR3 extends over 13 amino acids. The CDR3 bases are TGTGCCATCAGTGTTAGCGGGGCTGGCGAGCAGTACTTC. It codes for CAISVSGAGEQYF.

V usage is TRBV20-1 and J usage is TRBJ1-1; D unresolved. Looked up from germline, CDR1 is DFQATT and CDR2 is SNEGSKA (reference sequence). There are 12 residues in the CDR3. V dropped 3 bases and J dropped 3 bases, with 8 bases sitting between them. CDR3 amino acids: CSASTRYTEAFF. DNA for the CDR3: TGCAGTGCTAGTACCCGGTACACTGAAGCTTTCTTT.

CDR3 residues: CASSVMGGQETQYF. The CDR3 coding sequence is TGTGCCAGCAGCGTAATGGGGGGCCAAGAGACCCAGTACTTC. The rearrangement links TRBV9 to TRBJ2-5, with D maybe TRBD2 (6 bases). CDR3 length: 14 amino acids. V dropped 1 base and J dropped 1 base, with 8 bases sitting between them. The V gene's germline CDR1 is SGDLS and CDR2 YYNGEE.

The chain joins TRBV29-1 to TRBJ2-1; 7 nucleotides align to TRBD1. This CDR3 is built from 15 residues. CDR1 SQVTM and CDR2 ANQGSEA come from the germline V gene. V lost 6 bases to trimming and J lost 4 bases; unmatched junction nucleotides: 12. CDR3 loop: CSVEGDRTKYNEQFF. As DNA, the CDR3 is TGCAGCGTCGAGGGGGACAGAACCAAGTACAATGAGCAGTTCTTC.

The chain recombines TRBV20-1 with TRBJ2-7; tentatively, D is TRBD1 or TRBD2 (6 bases each). The germline gives CDR1 DFQATT, CDR2 SNEGSKA (reference sequence). The CDR3 spans 14 residues. V was trimmed by 6 bases and J by 0 bases, leaving 15 bases between them. Here the CDR3 reads CSARTGRFSYEQYF. The DNA of the CDR3 is TGCAGTGCGAGAACAGGGAGGTTCTCCTACGAGCAGTACTTC.

The chain carries TRBV30 and TRBJ1-5; tentatively, D is TRBD1 (5 bases). CDR1 is GTSNPN and CDR2 is SVGIG in the germline V gene (reference sequence). This CDR3 spans 13 amino acids. V was shortened by 2 bases and J by 6 bases, with 11 bases between the two germline ends. CDR3: CAWSMQGIQPQHF. In nucleotides, the CDR3 is TGTGCCTGGAGTATGCAGGGCATTCAGCCCCAGCATTTT.

The rearrangement uses TRBV28 and TRBJ2-6; D remains ambiguous. Trimming removed 6 bases at V and 3 bases at J, with 9 bases between. CDR3 size: 14 residues. In germline, CDR1 is MDHEN, CDR2 SYDVKM. The CDR3 nucleotides read TGTGCCAGCAGCCCGTGGGTTGGGGCCAACGTCCTGACTTTC. Translation: CASSPWVGANVLTF.

This clonotype was seen just once. V and J are TRBV20-1 and TRBJ2-1, with TRBD2 matching over 10 bases. Germline assignment: CDR1 DFQATT and CDR2 SNEGSKA (reference sequence). The CDR3 consists of 14 residues. After removal of 6 bases from V and 8 bases from J, the junction contained 10 bases not matched to a gene. In DNA form, the CDR3 reads TGCAGTGCCCGAGCGGGGGGGCGCAGGGATGAGCAGTTCTTC. Its protein is CSARAGGRRDEQFF.

This clonotype has just one count. V gene TRBV12-3 or TRBV12-4 combines with J gene TRBJ1-2, with D maybe TRBD1 (5 bases). V shed 0 bases and J shed 8 bases, with 13 bases lying between them. CDR3 length: 14 amino acids. The CDR3 nucleotides are TGTGCCAGCAGTTTAGCAGGGGAATCGGGGGGCTACACCTTC. This gives the protein CASSLAGESGGYTF.

V and J are TRBV9 and TRBJ1-2; 7 bases match TRBD1. CDR3 length: 15 amino acids. CDR1 is SGDLS, CDR2 YYNGEE, per germline. V lost 5 bases and J lost 6; bases outside the gene matches: 13. Here the CDR3 DNA reads TGTGCCAGCAGTGAAACCGCGACAGGGTCCAATGGCTACACCTTC. This encodes CASSETATGSNGYTF. Full variable domain (remainder filled in from reference TRBV9 and TRBJ1-2): DSGVTQTPKHLITATGQRVTLRCSPRSGDLSVYWYQQSLDQGLQFLIQYYNGEERAKGNILERFSAQQFPDLHSELNLSSLELGDSALYFCASSETATGSNGYTFGSGTRLTVV.

The V and J genes are TRBV30 and TRBJ1-1; 9 bases map to TRBD1. The CDR3 spans 14 residues. V lost 3 bases and J lost 8; bases outside the gene matches: 10. From germline, CDR1 is GTSNPN and CDR2 SVGIG (reference sequence). DNA for the CDR3: TGTGCCTGGAGGGGACACAGGGGGCAAGAAGAAGCTTTCTTT. Translating gives CAWRGHRGQEEAFF.

J is TRBJ2-7 and V is TRBV3-1; no reliable D call. This CDR3 spans 12 amino acids. CDR1 is LGHDT, CDR2 YNNKEL, per germline (reference sequence). V lost 5 bases and J lost 3, with 8 bases in between. CDR3 amino acids: CASSLNGYEQYF. The CDR3 region has the DNA TGTGCCAGCAGCTTAAATGGCTACGAGCAGTACTTC.

The rearrangement uses TRBV30 and TRBJ2-5, with 10 bases matching TRBD2. This CDR3 has 12 amino acids. The V gene's germline CDR1 is GTSNPN and CDR2 SVGIG (reference sequence). Trimming at V came to 5 bases and at J to 3 bases, leaving 0 bases not matched to a gene. CDR3 sequence reads: CAWGLAEETQYF. The CDR3 DNA is TGTGCCTGGGGACTAGCGGAAGAGACCCAGTACTTC.

The rearrangement joins TRBV2 to TRBJ2-4, with D tentatively TRBD1 (6 bases). The CDR3 consists of 14 residues. V lost 7 bases to trimming and J lost 8 bases, with 18 bases between them. Germline V gene data show CDR1 as SNHLY and CDR2 as FYNNEI. The CDR3 loop reads CASKKRATGDIQYF. Here the CDR3 DNA reads TGTGCCAGCAAGAAACGGGCGACAGGAGACATTCAGTACTTC.

The V and J genes are TRBV25-1 and TRBJ2-3; D is possibly TRBD2 (6 bases). The CDR3 runs to 17 residues. Per germline, CDR1 MGHDK and CDR2 SYGVNS. V was trimmed by 0 bases and J by 0 bases, leaving 13 bases between them. This chain's CDR3 is CASSEYQAGISTDTQYF. As DNA, the CDR3 is TGTGCCAGCAGTGAATATCAGGCGGGGATCAGCACAGATACGCAGTATTTT.

The V gene is TRBV12-3 or TRBV12-4, the J gene TRBJ2-6; D is unclear. V was clipped by 6 bases and J by 2 bases, with 5 bases between them. This CDR3 contains 13 residues. The CDR3 loop is CASSFAGANVLTF. The CDR3 coding sequence is TGTGCCAGCAGCTTTGCTGGGGCCAACGTCCTGACTTTC.

J is TRBJ2-3 and V is TRBV5-1; TRBD2 agrees at 11 bases. Germline V lookup: CDR1 SGHRS, CDR2 YFSETQ. The J segment lost 1 base and the V segment lost 3 bases, leaving 7 bases of the junction unmatched. CDR3 length: 17 residues. CDR3 amino acids: CASSSTLTSGGTDTQYF. In DNA, the CDR3 is TGCGCCAGCAGCTCCACCCTGACTAGCGGGGGCACAGATACGCAGTATTTT.

The chain uses TRBV9 and TRBJ1-1; D is unclear. CDR1 is SGDLS, CDR2 YYNGEE, per germline. The length of the CDR3 is 13 residues. V was pared by 0 bases and J by 4 bases, with 7 bases between. The CDR3: CASSVDVGTEAFF. The CDR3 bases are TGTGCCAGCAGCGTAGATGTGGGCACTGAAGCTTTCTTT.

This rearrangement joins TRBV29-1 to TRBJ1-2, with TRBD1 matching 7 bases. After removal of 0 bases from V and 8 bases from J, the junction contained 12 bases not matched to a gene. CDR1 is SQVTM, CDR2 ANQGSEA, per germline. CDR3 length equals 15 residues. CDR3 amino acids: CSVEDNPGDRNGYTF. CDR3 bases: TGCAGCGTTGAAGATAACCCCGGGGACAGAAACGGCTACACCTTC.